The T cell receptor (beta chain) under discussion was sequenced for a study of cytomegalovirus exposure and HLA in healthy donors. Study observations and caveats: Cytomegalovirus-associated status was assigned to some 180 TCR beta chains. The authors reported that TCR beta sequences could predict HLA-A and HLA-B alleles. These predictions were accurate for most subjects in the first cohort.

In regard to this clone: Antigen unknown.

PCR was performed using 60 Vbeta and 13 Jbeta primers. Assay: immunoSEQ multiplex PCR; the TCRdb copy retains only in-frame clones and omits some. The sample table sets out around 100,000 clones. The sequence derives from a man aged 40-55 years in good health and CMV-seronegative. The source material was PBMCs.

The CDR3 loop is CASRTLAGGPNEQFF. CDR3 DNA sequence: TGTGCCAGCAGAACCCTAGCGGGGGGACCCAATGAGCAGTTCTTC. This chain uses TRBV11-2 with TRBJ2-1; 11 bases fit TRBD2. This CDR3 is 15 amino acids long. CDR1 and CDR2 from the germline V gene are SGHAT and FQNNGV. J gave up 6 bases and V 6 bases, and 7 bases lay outside the gene matches.